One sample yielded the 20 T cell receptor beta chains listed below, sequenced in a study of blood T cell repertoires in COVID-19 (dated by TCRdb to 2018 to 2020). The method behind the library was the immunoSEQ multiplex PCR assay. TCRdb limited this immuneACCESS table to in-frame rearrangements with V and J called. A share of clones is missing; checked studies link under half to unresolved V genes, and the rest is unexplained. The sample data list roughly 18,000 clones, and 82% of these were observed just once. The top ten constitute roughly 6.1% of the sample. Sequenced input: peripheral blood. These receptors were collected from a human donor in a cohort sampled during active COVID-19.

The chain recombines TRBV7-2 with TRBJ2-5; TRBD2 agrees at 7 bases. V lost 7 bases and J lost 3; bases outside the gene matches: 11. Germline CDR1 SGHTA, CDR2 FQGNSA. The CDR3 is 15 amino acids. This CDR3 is CASTLGSGGKETQYF. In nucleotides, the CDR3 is TGTGCCAGCACCTTGGGGTCGGGAGGTAAAGAGACCCAGTACTTC.

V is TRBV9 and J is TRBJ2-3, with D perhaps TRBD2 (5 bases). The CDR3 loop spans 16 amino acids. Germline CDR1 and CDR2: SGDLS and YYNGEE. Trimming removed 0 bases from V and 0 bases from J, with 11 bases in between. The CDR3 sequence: CASSVDSPGSTDTQYF. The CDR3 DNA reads TGTGCCAGCAGCGTAGATTCCCCGGGAAGCACAGATACGCAGTATTTT.

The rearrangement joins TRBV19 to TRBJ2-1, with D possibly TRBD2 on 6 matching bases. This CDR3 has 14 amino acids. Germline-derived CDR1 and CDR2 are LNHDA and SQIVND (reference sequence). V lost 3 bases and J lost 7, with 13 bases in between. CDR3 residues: CASSIHVRGNEQFF. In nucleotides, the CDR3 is TGTGCCAGTAGTATTCACGTTCGGGGGAATGAGCAGTTCTTC.

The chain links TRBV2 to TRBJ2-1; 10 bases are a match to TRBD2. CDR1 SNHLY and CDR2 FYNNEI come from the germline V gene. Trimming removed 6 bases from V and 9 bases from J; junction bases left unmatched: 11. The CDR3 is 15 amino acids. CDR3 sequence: CASSRDGTSEPEQFF. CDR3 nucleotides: TGTGCCAGCAGCAGAGACGGGACTAGCGAACCTGAGCAGTTCTTC.

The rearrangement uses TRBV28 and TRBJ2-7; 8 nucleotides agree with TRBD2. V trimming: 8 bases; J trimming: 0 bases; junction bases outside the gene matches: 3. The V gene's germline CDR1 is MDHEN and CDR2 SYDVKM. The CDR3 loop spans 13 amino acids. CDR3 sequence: CASGTSPSYEQYF. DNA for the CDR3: TGTGCCAGCGGGACTAGTCCCTCCTACGAGCAGTACTTC.

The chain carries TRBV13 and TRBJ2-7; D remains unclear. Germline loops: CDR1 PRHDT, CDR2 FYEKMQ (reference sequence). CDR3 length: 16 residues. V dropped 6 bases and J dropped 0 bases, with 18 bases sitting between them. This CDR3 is CASSQRPGFNSYEQYF. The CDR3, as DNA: TGTGCCAGCAGTCAGCGACCCGGATTTAACTCCTACGAGCAGTACTTC.

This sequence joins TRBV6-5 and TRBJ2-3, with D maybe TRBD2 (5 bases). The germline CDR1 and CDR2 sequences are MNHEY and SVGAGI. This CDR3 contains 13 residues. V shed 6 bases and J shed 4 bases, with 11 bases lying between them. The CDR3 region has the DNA TGTGCCAGCAGGCTACGGGGTGCAGATACGCAGTATTTT. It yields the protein CASRLRGADTQYF.

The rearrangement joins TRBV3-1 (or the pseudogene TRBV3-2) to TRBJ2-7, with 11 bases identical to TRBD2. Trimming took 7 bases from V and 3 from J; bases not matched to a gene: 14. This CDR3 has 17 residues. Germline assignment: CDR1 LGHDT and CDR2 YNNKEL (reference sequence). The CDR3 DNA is TGTGCCAGCATCGTACTAGCGGGAGCCCCGACCTTCTACGAGCAGTACTTC. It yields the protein CASIVLAGAPTFYEQYF.

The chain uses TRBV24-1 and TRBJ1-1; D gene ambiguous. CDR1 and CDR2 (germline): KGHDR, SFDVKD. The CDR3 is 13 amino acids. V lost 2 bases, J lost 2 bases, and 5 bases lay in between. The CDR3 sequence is CATSDSSNTEAFF. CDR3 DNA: TGTGCCACCAGTGATTCATCAAACACTGAAGCTTTCTTT.

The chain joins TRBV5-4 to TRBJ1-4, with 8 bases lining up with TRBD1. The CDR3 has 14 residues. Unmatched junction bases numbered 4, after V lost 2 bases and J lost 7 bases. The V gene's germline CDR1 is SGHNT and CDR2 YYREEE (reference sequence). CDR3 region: CASSLQGVPEKLFF. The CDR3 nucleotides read TGTGCCAGCAGCTTACAGGGGGTACCTGAAAAACTGTTTTTT.

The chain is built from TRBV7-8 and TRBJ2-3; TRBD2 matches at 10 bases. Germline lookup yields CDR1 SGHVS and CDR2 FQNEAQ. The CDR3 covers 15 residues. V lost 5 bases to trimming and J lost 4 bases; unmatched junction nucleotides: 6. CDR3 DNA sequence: TGTGCCAGCAGCGTAGGACTAGCGGCCTCAGATACGCAGTATTTT. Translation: CASSVGLAASDTQYF.

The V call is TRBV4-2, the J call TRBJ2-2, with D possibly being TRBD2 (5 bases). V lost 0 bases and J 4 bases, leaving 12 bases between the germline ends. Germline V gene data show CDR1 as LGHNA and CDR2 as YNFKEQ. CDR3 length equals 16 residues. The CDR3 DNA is TGTGCCAGCAGCCAAGAACGAGGGAGCATCACCGGGGAGCTGTTTTTT. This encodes CASSQERGSITGELFF.

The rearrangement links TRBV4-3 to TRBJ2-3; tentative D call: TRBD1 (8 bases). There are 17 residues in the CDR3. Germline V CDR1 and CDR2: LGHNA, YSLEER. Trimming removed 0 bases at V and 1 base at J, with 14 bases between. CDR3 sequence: CASSQDTGGQGTDTQYF. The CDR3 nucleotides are TGCGCCAGCAGCCAAGATACGGGGGGACAGGGCACAGATACGCAGTATTTT.

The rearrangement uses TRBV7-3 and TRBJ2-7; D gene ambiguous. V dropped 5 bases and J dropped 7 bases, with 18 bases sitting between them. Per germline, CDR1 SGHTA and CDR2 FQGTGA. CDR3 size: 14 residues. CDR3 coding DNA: TGTGCCAGCAGCCAGAACAGCCTATCTCGGGAGCAGTACTTC. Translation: CASSQNSLSREQYF.

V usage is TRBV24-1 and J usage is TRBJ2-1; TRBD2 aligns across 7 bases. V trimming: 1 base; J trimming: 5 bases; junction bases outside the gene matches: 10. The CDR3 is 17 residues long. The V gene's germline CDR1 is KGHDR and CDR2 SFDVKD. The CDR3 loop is CATSDFSGGGGHNEQFF. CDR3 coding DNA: TGTGCCACCAGTGATTTCTCTGGCGGGGGAGGCCACAATGAGCAGTTCTTC.

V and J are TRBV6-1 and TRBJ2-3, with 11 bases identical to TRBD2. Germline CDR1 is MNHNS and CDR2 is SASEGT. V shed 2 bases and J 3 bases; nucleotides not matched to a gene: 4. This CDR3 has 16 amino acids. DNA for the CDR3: TGTGCCAGCAGTGAATTCGGGACTAGCGGTACAGATACGCAGTATTTT. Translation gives CASSEFGTSGTDTQYF.

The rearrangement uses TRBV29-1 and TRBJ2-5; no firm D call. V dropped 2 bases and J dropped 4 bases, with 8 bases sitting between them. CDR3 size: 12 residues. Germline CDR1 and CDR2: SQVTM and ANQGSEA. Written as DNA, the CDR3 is TGCAGCGTTGAACGCCGAGTAGAGACCCAGTACTTC. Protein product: CSVERRVETQYF.

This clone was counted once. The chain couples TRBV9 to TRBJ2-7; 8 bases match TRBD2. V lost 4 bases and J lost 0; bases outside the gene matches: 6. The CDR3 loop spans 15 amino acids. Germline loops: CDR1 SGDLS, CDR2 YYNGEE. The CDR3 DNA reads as TGTGCCAGCAGCCGAAGCGGGAGTAACTCCTACGAGCAGTACTTC. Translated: CASSRSGSNSYEQYF. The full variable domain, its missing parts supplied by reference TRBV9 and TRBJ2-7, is DSGVTQTPKHLITATGQRVTLRCSPRSGDLSVYWYQQSLDQGLQFLIQYYNGEERAKGNILERFSAQQFPDLHSELNLSSLELGDSALYFCASSRSGSNSYEQYFGPGTRLTVT.

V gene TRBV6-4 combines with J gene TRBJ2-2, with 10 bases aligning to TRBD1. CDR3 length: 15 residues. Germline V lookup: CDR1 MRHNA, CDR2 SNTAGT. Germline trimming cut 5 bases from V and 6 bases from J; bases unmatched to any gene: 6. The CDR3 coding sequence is TGTGCCAGCAGTCCCGGGACAGGGGTCCCCGGGGAGCTGTTTTTT. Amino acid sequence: CASSPGTGVPGELFF.

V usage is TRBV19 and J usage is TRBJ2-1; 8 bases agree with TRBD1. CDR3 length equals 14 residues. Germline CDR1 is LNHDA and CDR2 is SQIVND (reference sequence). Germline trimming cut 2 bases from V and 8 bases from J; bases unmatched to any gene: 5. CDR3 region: CASSIQGASDEQFF. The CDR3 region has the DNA TGTGCCAGTAGTATACAGGGGGCTTCAGATGAGCAGTTCTTC.